The 23 T cell receptor beta chains below come from one sample, sequenced in a study of blood T cell repertoires in COVID-19. TCRdb keeps only in-frame clones here, not all; method: immunoSEQ multiplex PCR. In the table there are roughly 170,000 clones, more than 80% of which are singletons. Sequencing used PBMCs or T cells enriched from blood (not recorded which). These receptors originate from a man aged 50 or older who had recovered from COVID-19.

The CDR3 reads CASSSSRGISYNEQFF. DNA of the CDR3: TGTGCCAGCAGCTCGTCCCGGGGGATCTCCTACAATGAGCAGTTCTTC. The V and J genes are TRBV6-6 and TRBJ2-1; weak D call: TRBD2 (6 bases). Germline assignment: CDR1 MNHNY and CDR2 SVGAGI (reference sequence). There are 16 residues in the CDR3. Deletions cut 6 bases from V and 0 bases from J, with 15 bases between.

The rearrangement uses TRBV29-1 and TRBJ2-1, with 12 bases fitting TRBD2. Trimming took 0 bases from V and 7 from J; bases not matched to a gene: 10. The CDR3 totals 17 residues. Germline values: CDR1 SQVTM, CDR2 ANQGSEA. This chain's CDR3 is CSVEDRASGGARNEQFF. CDR3 sequence (DNA): TGCAGCGTTGAAGATCGGGCTAGCGGGGGGGCTCGGAATGAGCAGTTCTTC.

The count of this clone is one. This chain joins TRBV7-3 and TRBJ1-6, with 7 positions matching TRBD1. Germline loops: CDR1 SGHTA, CDR2 FQGTGA. The junction had 4 bases not matched to a gene; V was cut back by 1 base and J by 10 bases. The CDR3 runs 14 residues. The CDR3 here is CASSLNRGGSPLHF. The CDR3 coding sequence is TGTGCCAGCAGCTTAAACAGGGGTGGATCACCCCTCCACTTT.

This clone was recorded a few times. V and J are TRBV19 and TRBJ1-5; 7 nucleotides align to TRBD1. Trimming removed 3 bases from V and 7 bases from J; junction bases left unmatched: 9. Germline loops: CDR1 LNHDA, CDR2 SQIVND (reference sequence). The CDR3 covers 15 residues. CDR3 sequence reads: CASSIITTGEQPQHF. CDR3 nucleotides: TGTGCCAGTAGTATCATAACTACAGGGGAACAGCCCCAGCATTTT.

This sequence joins TRBV19 and TRBJ2-7; 7 nucleotides line up with TRBD1. Looked up from germline, CDR1 is LNHDA and CDR2 is SQIVND (reference sequence). The CDR3 runs 15 residues. After removal of 5 bases from V and 3 bases from J, the junction contained 10 bases not matched to a gene. This chain's CDR3 is CASSVTGDPYYEQYF. The CDR3 bases are TGTGCCAGTAGTGTCACAGGGGACCCCTACTACGAGCAGTACTTC.

The gene calls are TRBV15 and TRBJ1-2; D is perhaps TRBD1 (5 bases). CDR1 is LNHNV and CDR2 is YYDKDF in the germline V gene (reference sequence). Trimming removed 0 bases from V and 4 bases from J, with 12 bases in between. This CDR3 region has 15 residues. The CDR3 nucleotides read TGTGCCACCAGCAGAGATAGGGGCCAGGGCTATGGCTACACCTTC. It yields the protein CATSRDRGQGYGYTF.

The chain recombines TRBV27 with TRBJ1-1; 8 nucleotides line up with TRBD1. The germline CDR1 and CDR2 sequences are MNHEY and SMNVEV (reference sequence). The CDR3 totals 15 residues. The V and J ends lost 4 bases and 2 bases, in that order; junction bases with no gene match: 6. The CDR3 nucleotides read TGTGCCAGCAGTTCGGGACAGGCCTATAACACTGAAGCTTTCTTT. Protein sequence: CASSSGQAYNTEAFF.

V and J are TRBV19 and TRBJ2-3, with a tentative D call TRBD2 (6 bases). V dropped 5 bases and J dropped 6 bases, with 15 bases sitting between them. Germline V gives CDR1 LNHDA, CDR2 SQIVND (reference sequence). The length of the CDR3 is 14 residues. The CDR3 region has the DNA TGTGCCAGTAGTGAAACTAGCCTAAGGGATACGCAGTATTTT. Translated: CASSETSLRDTQYF.

The chain has TRBV10-3 and TRBJ2-3, with 9 bases that match TRBD1. Germline CDR1 is ENHRY and CDR2 is SYGVKD. This CDR3 contains 14 residues. With V trimmed by 4 bases and J by 1 base, 0 bases remained unmatched. The CDR3 region has the DNA TGTGCCATCAGTGGGACAGGGGGCACAGATACGCAGTATTTT. This sequence encodes CAISGTGGTDTQYF.

This clone was found once. The chain is built from TRBV29-1 and TRBJ2-1; D is undetermined. Trimming took off 4 bases at V and 8 bases at J, with 18 bases between the two ends. The CDR3 sequence is 14 residues long. Germline CDR1 SQVTM, CDR2 ANQGSEA. The CDR3 DNA follows: TGCAGCGTTGTTGGTGCAGAGGCAAAGTATGAGCAGTTCTTC. Translated: CSVVGAEAKYEQFF.

This clone was detected a few times. The chain recombines TRBV2 with TRBJ1-1, with 7 bases that match TRBD1. The CDR3 contains 15 residues. V shed 4 bases, J shed 4 bases, and the junction held 9 bases outside the gene matches. Germline CDR1 is SNHLY and CDR2 is FYNNEI. Here the CDR3 DNA reads TGTGCCAGCAGTGGGAAGCAGGGGGGCAGCACTGAAGCTTTCTTT. Its protein product is CASSGKQGGSTEAFF.

V is TRBV19 and J is TRBJ2-7; D is unclear. Germline V gene sequence: CDR1 LNHDA, CDR2 SQIVND (reference sequence). Trimming took off 3 bases at V and 3 bases at J, with 6 bases between the two ends. The CDR3 sequence is 12 residues long. In DNA, the CDR3 is TGTGCCAGTAGTATGGGCAACTACGAGCAGTACTTC. Amino acid sequence: CASSMGNYEQYF.

In this sample, this clone turned up a few times. The chain recombines TRBV4-1 with TRBJ2-7, with TRBD1 as a possible D gene (6 bases). Trimming pared 1 base from V and 5 bases from J, leaving 12 bases between. CDR3 length: 14 residues. Germline lookup yields CDR1 MGHRA and CDR2 YSYEKL. CDR3 sequence (DNA): TGCGCCAGCAGCCAAGGTTACCAGGGGAACGAGCAGTACTTC. Its translation is CASSQGYQGNEQYF.

This clone was observed a few times. The chain uses TRBV6-1 and TRBJ2-2, with no clear D. The CDR3 covers 14 residues. Germline lookup yields CDR1 MNHNS and CDR2 SASEGT. The ends were cut back, 2 bases at V and 4 bases at J, with 8 bases in the middle. CDR3: CASSERSATGELFF. CDR3 DNA sequence: TGTGCCAGCAGTGAACGGAGTGCCACCGGGGAGCTGTTTTTT.

The CDR3 protein is CASSRPTGSTDTQYF. In DNA, the CDR3 is TGTGCCAGCAGCAGACCGACAGGTAGCACAGATACGCAGTATTTT. The rearrangement joins TRBV5-6 to TRBJ2-3; weak D call: TRBD1 (6 bases). Germline CDR1 and CDR2: SGHDT and YYEEEE. This CDR3 has 15 residues. Trimming left V 4 bases short and J 0 bases short, with 12 bases between.

The chain uses TRBV7-2 and TRBJ1-5, with TRBD1 matching 9 bases. The CDR3 sequence is 14 residues long. The V gene end was trimmed by 4 bases and the J gene end by 7 bases; junction bases not matched to a gene: 5. CDR1 is SGHTA, CDR2 FQGNSA, per germline. The CDR3 DNA is TGTGCCAGCAGCTCCGGGACAGGGAACCAGCCCCAGCATTTT. This codes for CASSSGTGNQPQHF.

The chain carries TRBV5-5 and TRBJ2-3; 8 bases line up with TRBD2. Looked up from germline, CDR1 is SGHKS and CDR2 is YYEKEE (reference sequence). V gave up 2 bases and J gave up 1 base; unmatched junction bases: 0. The CDR3 is 14 amino acids. The DNA for the CDR3 is TGTGCCAGCAGCTTAGCGGGGGGCACAGATACGCAGTATTTT. Its protein product is CASSLAGGTDTQYF.

The chain couples TRBV30 to TRBJ2-1; 7 bases are a match to TRBD1. This CDR3 contains 13 residues. Germline V gene data show CDR1 as GTSNPN and CDR2 as SVGIG (reference sequence). The V and J ends lost 3 bases and 2 bases, in that order; junction bases with no gene match: 1. CDR3 amino acids: CAWRGTAYNEQFF. DNA of the CDR3: TGTGCCTGGAGAGGGACAGCCTACAATGAGCAGTTCTTC.

The chain is built from TRBV21-1 and TRBJ2-5; the table's D call, TRBD2, has no DNA check behind it. TRBV21-1 corresponds to a pseudogene. The CDR3 runs to 16 residues. The CDR3 reads CASSKQKRGGMETQYF. CDR3 in DNA: TGTGCCAGCAGCAAACAGAAGCGGGGGGGCATGGAGACCCAGTACTTC.

J is TRBJ1-2 and V is TRBV19; TRBD1 might be the D (6 bases). This CDR3 has 16 residues. Trimming cost V 2 bases and J 6 bases, with 19 bases left between them. The germline V gene has CDR1 LNHDA and CDR2 SQIVND (reference sequence). The CDR3 DNA reads TGTGCCAGTAGTATAAGTCGAGGGGGGGAACCTGATGGCTACACCTTC. Protein: CASSISRGGEPDGYTF.

The chain joins TRBV6-4 to TRBJ2-6; D might be TRBD2 (5 bases). CDR1 MRHNA and CDR2 SNTAGT come from the germline V gene. Trimming removed 4 bases from V and 4 bases from J, with 8 bases in between. CDR3 length: 14 amino acids. The CDR3 DNA sequence: TGTGCCAGCAGTGGAGGGAGCGGGGCCAACGTCCTGACTTTC. Translation gives CASSGGSGANVLTF.

V and J are TRBV7-9 and TRBJ1-6; D ambiguous. The CDR3 consists of 14 residues. V shed 1 base and J shed 7 bases, with 8 bases lying between them. CDR1 is SEHNR, CDR2 FQNEAQ, per germline (reference sequence). The CDR3 here is CASSLVAENSPLHF. The CDR3 DNA follows: TGTGCCAGCAGCTTAGTGGCAGAAAATTCACCCCTCCACTTT.

The chain joins TRBV25-1 to TRBJ1-6; TRBD1 matches 9 bases. The CDR3 extends over 14 amino acids. V gave up 5 bases and J gave up 9 bases; unmatched junction bases: 5. Germline lookup yields CDR1 MGHDK and CDR2 SYGVNS. CDR3 in amino acids: CASSPGTGSSPLHF. CDR3 coding DNA: TGTGCCAGCAGTCCCGGGACAGGGTCTTCACCCCTCCACTTT.